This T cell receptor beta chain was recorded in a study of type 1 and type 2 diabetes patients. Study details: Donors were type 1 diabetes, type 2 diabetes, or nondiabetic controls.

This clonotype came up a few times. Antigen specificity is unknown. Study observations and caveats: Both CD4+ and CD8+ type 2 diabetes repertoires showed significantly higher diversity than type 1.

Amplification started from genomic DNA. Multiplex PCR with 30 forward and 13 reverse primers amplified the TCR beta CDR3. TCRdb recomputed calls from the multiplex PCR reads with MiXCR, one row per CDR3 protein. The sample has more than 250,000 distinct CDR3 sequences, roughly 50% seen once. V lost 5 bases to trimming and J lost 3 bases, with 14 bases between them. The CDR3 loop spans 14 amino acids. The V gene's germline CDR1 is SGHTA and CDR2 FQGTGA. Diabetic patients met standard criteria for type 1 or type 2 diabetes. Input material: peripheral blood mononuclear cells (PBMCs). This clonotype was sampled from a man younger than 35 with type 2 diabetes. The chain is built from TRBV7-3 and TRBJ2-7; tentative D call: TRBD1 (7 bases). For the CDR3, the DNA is TGTGCCAGCAGCCAGGGGGGAATCGGCTACGAGCAGTACTTC. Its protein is CASSQGGIGYEQYF.